Described below is a single T cell receptor (beta chain) sequence and its context. Regarding treatment: 19 received Ad26.COV2.S at low or high dose, single or two shots; about five received placebo; per-sample allocation not given. Sampling was performed 63 days after the first vaccine or placebo injection. An adult donor aged 18-55 years was enrolled in Boston. Expressing Wuhan-strain SARS-CoV-2 spike, an Ad26 vector served as the vaccine. Trimming shortened V by 0 bases and J by 3 bases, and 22 bases separated the two germline ends. Per germline, CDR1 SQVTM and CDR2 ANQGSEA. The CDR3 length is 18 residues. This entry belongs to a study of Ad26.COV2.S vaccination and SARS-CoV-2 variants. Repertoires were generated with immunoSEQ multiplex PCR, while TCRdb's copy carries only in-frame clones and drops some. Of 200,000 to 250,000 clones listed, 88% are singletons.

The origin of this receptor is a person between 18 and 65 years old who received the Ad26.COV2.S COVID-19 vaccine or a placebo. The sample in question was peripheral blood, obtained in a trial of Ad26.COV2.S vaccine versus placebo. J is TRBJ2-3 and V is TRBV29-1; D is ambiguous. The CDR3, as DNA: TGCAGCGTTGAAGATATAAACCTGGGATGGGTCGAGACAGATACGCAGTATTTT. Amino acids: CSVEDINLGWVETDTQYF.